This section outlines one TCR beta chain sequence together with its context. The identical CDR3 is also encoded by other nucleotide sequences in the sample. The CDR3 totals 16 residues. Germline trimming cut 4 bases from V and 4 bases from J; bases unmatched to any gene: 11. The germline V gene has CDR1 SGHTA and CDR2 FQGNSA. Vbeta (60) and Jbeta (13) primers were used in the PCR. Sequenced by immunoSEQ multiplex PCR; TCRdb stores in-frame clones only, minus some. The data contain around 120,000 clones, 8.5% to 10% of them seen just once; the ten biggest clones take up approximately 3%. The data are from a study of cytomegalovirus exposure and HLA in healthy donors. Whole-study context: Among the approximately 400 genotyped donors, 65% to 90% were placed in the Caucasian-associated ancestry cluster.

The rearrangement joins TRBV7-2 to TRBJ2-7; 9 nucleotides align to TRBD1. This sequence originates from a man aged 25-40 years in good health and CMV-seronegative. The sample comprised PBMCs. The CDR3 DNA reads TGTGCCAGCAGCTATATGGGGGGACAGGGTGGGTACGAGCAGTACTTC. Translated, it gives CASSYMGGQGGYEQYF.